Below, 16 T cell receptor beta chains from the same sample are listed, as sequenced in a study of technical replicates of blood from several donors (dated by TCRdb to the late 2010s). Library generation was performed with the immunoSEQ multiplex PCR assay. TCRdb holds this immuneACCESS table with in-frame rearrangements only. Some clones are missing; in checked studies, unresolved V genes explain under half, and the rest has no known cause. The sample has under 95,000 clones on record, approximately 95% of them singletons. The ten largest clones represent approximately 0.26% of the sample. The sequencing sample was made of T cells isolated from PBMCs. Every receptor here comes from a human donor in good health.

The chain combines TRBV7-2 with TRBJ2-7; 10 nucleotides align to TRBD1. Germline CDR1 reads SGHTA; CDR2 reads FQGNSA. V shed 8 bases, J shed 2 bases, and the junction held 3 bases outside the gene matches. The CDR3 spans 13 residues. The DNA for the CDR3 is TGTGCCAGCCGCGGGACAGGGGCCTACGAGCAGTACTTC. It specifies CASRGTGAYEQYF.

The chain links TRBV7-2 to TRBJ2-1; 10 nucleotides agree with TRBD2. CDR3 length equals 12 residues. Losses at the gene ends were 6 bases for V and 13 bases for J; bases not matched to a gene: 6. Germline values: CDR1 SGHTA, CDR2 FQGNSA. The CDR3 nucleotides are TGTGCCAGCAGTTTCAGCGGGAGGGATCAGTTCTTC. Its translation is CASSFSGRDQFF.

The J gene is TRBJ1-1, the V gene TRBV6-5, with TRBD1 identical over 9 bases. The V and J ends lost 6 bases and 1 base, in that order; junction bases with no gene match: 3. CDR3 length equals 14 residues. Per germline, CDR1 MNHEY and CDR2 SVGAGI. This CDR3 is CASRGQGANTEAFF. Here the CDR3 DNA reads TGTGCCAGCAGGGGACAGGGTGCGAACACTGAAGCTTTCTTT.

V usage is TRBV30 and J usage is TRBJ1-1, with D perhaps matching TRBD1 (5 bases). V was clipped by 5 bases and J by 2 bases, with 18 bases between them. There are 15 residues in the CDR3. Per germline, CDR1 GTSNPN and CDR2 SVGIG (reference sequence). CDR3 region: CAWYPRVLLNTEAFF. The CDR3 nucleotides are TGTGCCTGGTACCCCAGGGTTCTTCTAAACACTGAAGCTTTCTTT.

The chain couples TRBV13 to TRBJ1-1, with unresolved D. The CDR3 length is 15 residues. Germline CDR1 PRHDT, CDR2 FYEKMQ (reference sequence). V lost 1 base, J lost 1 base, and 10 bases lay in between. In DNA form, the CDR3 reads TGTGCCAGCAGCTTAGAACTAGGCCCGAACACTGAAGCTTTCTTT. Translation gives CASSLELGPNTEAFF. The full variable domain, in which reference TRBV13 and TRBJ1-1 provide the parts outside the CDR3, is AAGVIQSPRHLIKEKRETATLKCYPIPRHDTVYWYQQGPGQDPQFLISFYEKMQSDKGSIPDRFSAQQFSDYHSELNMSSLELGDSALYFCASSLELGPNTEAFFGQGTRLTVV.

This chain links TRBV7-9 with TRBJ2-1; D might be TRBD2 (5 bases). CDR3 length: 17 residues. The V end lost 4 bases, the J end lost 0 bases, and 16 bases lay between the germline ends. Germline assignment: CDR1 SEHNR and CDR2 FQNEAQ (reference sequence). For the CDR3, the DNA is TGTGCCAGCAGCTCCCCAGGTCGCGGGTACTCCTACAATGAGCAGTTCTTC. This sequence encodes CASSSPGRGYSYNEQFF.

This chain joins TRBV5-6 and TRBJ2-7; TRBD1 aligns across 7 bases. The CDR3 loop spans 13 amino acids. J was trimmed by 6 bases and V by 4 bases; bases with no gene match: 7. The germline gives CDR1 SGHDT, CDR2 YYEEEE. In nucleotides, the CDR3 is TGTGCCAGCAGCCTGGGACAGTCCCGCGAGCAGTACTTC. It encodes CASSLGQSREQYF.

The chain links TRBV5-6 to TRBJ2-1; 8 bases are a match to TRBD2. Germline CDR1 reads SGHDT; CDR2 reads YYEEEE. The trim removed 4 bases at V and 7 bases at J, leaving 10 bases unmatched. CDR3 size: 15 residues. The CDR3, as DNA: TGTGCCAGCAGCCCCCGGGGCCCGGGGGGGAATGAGCAGTTCTTC. Translation gives CASSPRGPGGNEQFF.

This sequence joins TRBV7-9 and TRBJ1-5; D call uncertain. The germline V and J ends were trimmed by 1 base and 4 bases, with 14 bases remaining between them. The CDR3 is made up of 16 amino acids. The germline CDR1 and CDR2 sequences are SEHNR and FQNEAQ (reference sequence). The CDR3 nucleotides are TGTGCCAGCAGCTTAGTTTCGGGCGGAGGTAATCAGCCCCAGCATTTT. It encodes CASSLVSGGGNQPQHF.

The rearrangement links TRBV14 to TRBJ1-1, with TRBD1 matching 7 bases. The CDR3 length is 15 residues. With V trimmed by 3 bases and J by 2 bases, 6 bases remained unmatched. CDR1 is SGHDN and CDR2 is FVKESK in the germline V gene. The CDR3 DNA reads TGTGCCAGCAGCCAGACAGGGTTCGGAAACACTGAAGCTTTCTTT. This gives the protein CASSQTGFGNTEAFF. Full variable domain (remainder filled in from reference TRBV14 and TRBJ1-1): EAGVTQFPSHSVIEKGQTVTLRCDPISGHDNLYWYRRVMGKEIKFLLHFVKESKQDESGMPNNRFLAERTGGTYSTLKVQPAELEDSGVYFCASSQTGFGNTEAFFGQGTRLTVV.

This clone is a singleton in its sample. The J gene is TRBJ2-1, the V gene TRBV7-3; 9 nucleotides agree with TRBD2. CDR1 is SGHTA, CDR2 FQGTGA, per germline. The CDR3 sequence is 15 residues long. The ends lost 0 bases at V and 7 bases at J; junction bases unmatched: 4. Written as DNA, the CDR3 is TGTGCCAGCAGCTTAACTAGCGGGGGTTTTAATGAGCAGTTCTTC. Protein: CASSLTSGGFNEQFF.

This clone was seen once. The chain couples TRBV4-1 to TRBJ2-7; 15 bases line up with TRBD2. Germline CDR1 and CDR2: MGHRA and YSYEKL. V was pared by 2 bases and J by 1 base, with 9 bases of the junction left unmatched. The CDR3 is 19 residues long. The CDR3 DNA reads as TGCGCCAGCAGCCAACCGGGACTAGCGGGAGGCCCCTCGTCCTACGAGCAGTACTTC. It codes for CASSQPGLAGGPSSYEQYF.

V usage is TRBV15 and J usage is TRBJ1-1; D might be TRBD1 (5 bases). Germline V lookup: CDR1 LNHNV, CDR2 YYDKDF (reference sequence). Deletions cut 0 bases from V and 4 bases from J, with 9 bases between. The CDR3 spans 14 residues. The CDR3 loop reads CATSRDRGSTEAFF. The CDR3 coding sequence is TGTGCCACCAGCAGAGATCGGGGGAGCACTGAAGCTTTCTTT.

V and J are TRBV30 and TRBJ2-2, with TRBD1 matching over 10 bases. This CDR3 has 15 residues. Germline CDR1 and CDR2: GTSNPN and SVGIG (reference sequence). J was trimmed by 6 bases and V by 4 bases; bases with no gene match: 8. The CDR3 protein is CAWNPGQGIPGELFF. CDR3 nucleotide sequence: TGTGCCTGGAATCCGGGACAGGGGATCCCCGGGGAGCTGTTTTTT.

The CDR3 spells CAWSVLGLTDLFGYTF. CDR3 DNA: TGTGCCTGGAGTGTACTGGGCCTCACAGACCTCTTTGGCTACACCTTC. The chain carries TRBV30 and TRBJ1-2; no clear D. The CDR3 consists of 16 residues. Germline V gene data show CDR1 as GTSNPN and CDR2 as SVGIG (reference sequence). V dropped 0 bases and J dropped 7 bases, with 21 bases sitting between them.

The chain carries TRBV2 and TRBJ2-1; a possible D gene is TRBD2 (6 bases). Trimming pared 4 bases from V and 8 bases from J, leaving 24 bases between. This CDR3 comprises 17 residues. Germline V lookup: CDR1 SNHLY, CDR2 FYNNEI. In nucleotides, the CDR3 is TGTGCCAGCAGTGGAGTAGGGCGGGGCCTTCCCTGGGATGAGCAGTTCTTC. Its translation: CASSGVGRGLPWDEQFF.